Presented here are 20 T cell receptor beta chains from one specimen sequenced in a study of early T cells in non-severe SARS-CoV-2 infection. TCRdb re-derived calls from the 5' RACE reads in MiXCR, one entry per CDR3 protein. The repertoire holds 28,000 or so distinct CDR3 sequences, with roughly 5.6% as singletons. Sequenced material: whole blood. The receptors come from an adult who was a healthcare worker with PCR-confirmed SARS-CoV-2 infection or an uninfected control (not recorded which).

This clonotype was counted ten times or more. This chain joins TRBV11-3 and TRBJ2-5; 8 nucleotides match TRBD1. Germline CDR1 reads SGHNT; CDR2 reads YENEEA. This CDR3 has 15 residues. J was trimmed by 5 bases and V by 5 bases; bases with no gene match: 10. CDR3 coding DNA: TGTGCCAGCAGCCGACAGGGGTTTGGTCTCGAGACCCAGTACTTC. It yields the protein CASSRQGFGLETQYF.

In this sample, this clonotype turned up many times. The V call is TRBV2, the J call TRBJ2-4, with TRBD1 matching 9 bases. The V gene end was trimmed by 6 bases and the J gene end by 5 bases; junction bases not matched to a gene: 5. Germline-derived CDR1 and CDR2 are SNHLY and FYNNEI. The CDR3 totals 14 residues. CDR3 in DNA: TGTGCCAGCAGCGGACAGGGGTTCGAAAACATTCAGTACTTC. This sequence encodes CASSGQGFENIQYF. Full variable domain (outside the CDR3, taken from reference TRBV2 and TRBJ2-4): EPEVTQTPSHQVTQMGQEVILRCVPISNHLYFYWYRQILGQKVEFLVSFYNNEISEKSEIFDDQFSVERPDGSNFTLKIRSTKLEDSAMYFCASSGQGFENIQYFGAGTRLSVL.

This clonotype has a count of ten or more. The genes are TRBV20-1 and TRBJ2-1, with 7 bases lining up with TRBD2. Germline V gives CDR1 DFQATT, CDR2 SNEGSKA (reference sequence). This CDR3 has 14 residues. J lost 4 bases, V lost 3 bases, and 6 bases had no gene match. CDR3 loop: CSASGEGHYNEQFF. The CDR3 region has the DNA TGCAGTGCTAGTGGGGAGGGCCATTACAATGAGCAGTTCTTC.

This clonotype came up many times. The chain couples TRBV24-1 to TRBJ1-5; maybe TRBD1 (5 bases). CDR1 KGHDR and CDR2 SFDVKD come from the germline V gene. This CDR3 is built from 15 residues. V shed 4 bases and J shed 6 bases, with 15 bases lying between them. The CDR3 region has the DNA TGTGCCACCAGTGACCGGGACGGCAAGGGTCAGCCCCAGCATTTT. It is translated as CATSDRDGKGQPQHF.

This clonotype occurred a few times. The rearrangement uses TRBV5-5 and TRBJ2-5; D not certain. Germline CDR1 is SGHKS and CDR2 is YYEKEE (reference sequence). Trimming stripped 4 bases from V and 4 bases from J, with 11 bases between. The CDR3 loop spans 13 amino acids. The CDR3 spells CASSDSPGETQYF. The CDR3 coding sequence is TGTGCCAGCAGCGATTCGCCCGGAGAGACCCAGTACTTC.

This clonotype appeared many times. The V gene is TRBV6-1, the J gene TRBJ2-7; 9 positions match TRBD1. This CDR3 spans 16 amino acids. The germline gives CDR1 MNHNS, CDR2 SASEGT. V was clipped by 2 bases and J by 0 bases; unmatched bases: 5. This CDR3 is CASSEPGQGNSYEQYF. In DNA, the CDR3 is TGTGCCAGCAGTGAACCGGGACAGGGTAACTCCTACGAGCAGTACTTC.

This clonotype was seen at least ten times. The V gene is TRBV6-5, the J gene TRBJ1-2; a weak D match, TRBD1 (6 bases). The V end lost 5 bases, the J end lost 6 bases, and 22 bases lay between the germline ends. The CDR3 contains 16 residues. Germline assignment: CDR1 MNHEY and CDR2 SVGAGI. CDR3 loop: CASSPGQNRIRDGYTF. In DNA form, the CDR3 reads TGTGCCAGCAGTCCTGGACAGAACCGTATTAGGGATGGCTACACCTTC.

This clonotype was counted at least ten times. J is TRBJ2-3 and V is TRBV5-4, with TRBD2 identical over 8 bases. The CDR3 totals 17 residues. CDR1 is SGHNT, CDR2 YYREEE, per germline (reference sequence). The junction had 13 bases not matched to a gene; V was cut back by 2 bases and J by 5 bases. This CDR3 reads CASSFPDQRERLDTQYF. The CDR3 DNA reads TGTGCCAGCAGCTTTCCGGACCAGCGGGAGCGTTTAGATACGCAGTATTTT. Full variable domain (rest looked up from reference TRBV5-4 and TRBJ2-3): ETGVTQSPTHLIKTRGQQVTLRCSSQSGHNTVSWYQQALGQGPQFIFQYYREEENGRGNFPPRFSGLQFPNYSSELNVNALELDDSALYLCASSFPDQRERLDTQYFGPGTRLTVL.

The sample holds many counts of this clonotype. The V and J genes are TRBV6-6 and TRBJ1-5; D ambiguous. CDR3 length: 14 residues. With 2 bases removed from V and 0 bases from J, the gap between germline ends came to 5 bases. CDR1 MNHNY and CDR2 SVGAGI come from the germline V gene (reference sequence). The CDR3 reads CASSYTNSNQPQHF. In nucleotides, the CDR3 is TGTGCCAGCAGTTACACGAATAGCAATCAGCCCCAGCATTTT.

This clonotype showed up many times. CDR3 protein: CASSSSGNGYNEQFF. The CDR3 DNA is TGTGCCAGCAGCTCAAGCGGGAACGGCTACAATGAGCAGTTCTTC. This chain uses TRBV7-6 with TRBJ2-1; TRBD2 agrees at 7 bases. The CDR3 spans 15 residues. With 4 bases clipped from V and 3 bases from J, the junction kept 6 bases outside the gene matches. Germline V gene sequence: CDR1 SGHVS, CDR2 FNYEAQ.

This chain joins TRBV29-1 and TRBJ2-2, with 9 bases lining up with TRBD1. V lost 8 bases to trimming and J lost 0 bases; unmatched junction nucleotides: 10. Looked up from germline, CDR1 is SQVTM and CDR2 is ANQGSEA. The CDR3 has 16 residues. CDR3 amino acids: CSTWDRVGPNTGELFF. DNA of the CDR3: TGCAGCACCTGGGACAGGGTTGGACCGAACACCGGGGAGCTGTTTTTT.

Many counts were recorded for this clonotype. The rearrangement uses TRBV28 and TRBJ1-1, with a tentative D call TRBD1 (5 bases). The CDR3 sequence is 11 residues long. The germline CDR1 and CDR2 sequences are MDHEN and SYDVKM. Trimming removed 3 bases at V and 11 bases at J, with 10 bases between. In nucleotides, the CDR3 is TGTGCCAGCAGTTTCCAGGGTAGGGCTTTCTTT. Its translation: CASSFQGRAFF. The entire variable domain, with the rest obtained from reference TRBV28 and TRBJ1-1, is as follows: DVKVTQSSRYLVKRTGEKVFLECVQDMDHENMFWYRQDPGLGLRLIYFSYDVKMKEKGDIPEGYSVSREKKERFSLILESASTNQTSMYLCASSFQGRAFFGQGTRLTVV.

This clonotype has ten or more counts. The CDR3 DNA sequence: TGTGCCAGCAGCTTGGACAGTTGGGAAGAAAAACTGTTTTTT. This translates into CASSLDSWEEKLFF. The V gene is TRBV5-5, the J gene TRBJ1-4, with D uncertain. This CDR3 region has 14 residues. The V and J ends lost 0 bases and 8 bases respectively, with 11 bases between them. The V gene's germline CDR1 is SGHKS and CDR2 YYEKEE (reference sequence).

In its sample, this clonotype was seen many times. The chain is built from TRBV20-1 and TRBJ2-3; perhaps TRBD1 as D (6 bases). Looked up from germline, CDR1 is DFQATT and CDR2 is SNEGSKA (reference sequence). V lost 0 bases, J lost 5 bases, and 15 bases lay in between. CDR3 length: 15 amino acids. CDR3 nucleotide sequence: TGCAGTGCTAGAGATTTTTCAGGGGTAGGAGATACGCAGTATTTT. Amino acids: CSARDFSGVGDTQYF.

At least ten counts were recorded for this clonotype. The V gene is TRBV15, the J gene TRBJ1-3; D gene ambiguous. The CDR3 totals 13 residues. Between the trimmed V and J ends, which lost 3 bases and 6 bases, there was a span of 9 bases. CDR1 and CDR2 from the germline V gene are LNHNV and YYDKDF (reference sequence). DNA of the CDR3: TGTGCCACCAGCAGGCTACGGGAAAACACCATATATTTT. This sequence encodes CATSRLRENTIYF. Together with reference TRBV15 and TRBJ1-3, the CDR3 gives the full variable domain: DAMVIQNPRYQVTQFGKPVTLSCSQTLNHNVMYWYQQKSSQAPKLLFHYYDKDFNNEADTPDNFQSRRPNTSFCFLDIRSPGLGDTAMYLCATSRLRENTIYFGEGSWLTVV.

This clonotype was picked up a small number of times. The V and J genes are TRBV27 and TRBJ1-6, with TRBD1 as a possible D gene (5 bases). The CDR3 extends over 15 amino acids. V lost 2 bases and J lost 5, with 10 bases in between. Germline V CDR1 and CDR2: MNHEY, SMNVEV (reference sequence). The CDR3: CASSLQGVDNSPLHF. DNA of the CDR3: TGTGCCAGCAGTTTACAGGGTGTAGATAATTCACCCCTCCACTTT.

This clonotype showed up just a few times. The chain uses TRBV27 and TRBJ2-7; the match to TRBD2 covers 8 bases. With V trimmed by 1 base and J by 3 bases, 8 bases remained unmatched. The CDR3 spans 16 residues. Germline CDR1 is MNHEY and CDR2 is SMNVEV (reference sequence). CDR3 in amino acids: CASSLFGTGGYYEQYF. Written as DNA, the CDR3 is TGTGCCAGCAGTTTATTTGGAACGGGGGGGTACTACGAGCAGTACTTC.

This clonotype showed up just a few times. The V and J genes are TRBV15 and TRBJ2-5; D possibly corresponds to TRBD1 (6 bases). The V gene lost 6 bases and the J gene lost 0 bases, with 14 bases spanning the gap. The CDR3 runs 15 residues. Per the germline V gene, CDR1 is LNHNV and CDR2 is YYDKDF (reference sequence). The CDR3 nucleotides are TGTGCCACCAGAGGATTACAGGGCTACCAAGAGACCCAGTACTTC. It yields the protein CATRGLQGYQETQYF.

This clonotype was detected many times. The chain is built from TRBV28 and TRBJ2-2, with TRBD1 matching over 9 bases. The ends lost 2 bases at V and 6 bases at J; junction bases unmatched: 4. The CDR3 contains 15 residues. The germline V gene has CDR1 MDHEN and CDR2 SYDVKM. CDR3 sequence reads: CASSLGDRDAGELFF. The CDR3 nucleotides are TGTGCCAGCAGTTTAGGGGACAGGGATGCCGGGGAGCTGTTTTTT.

In this sample, this clonotype turned up a few times. The chain has TRBV7-9 and TRBJ1-5, with 9 bases that match TRBD1. Germline V gives CDR1 SEHNR, CDR2 FQNEAQ (reference sequence). The ends lost 1 base at V and 4 bases at J; junction bases unmatched: 8. The CDR3 has 17 amino acids. The CDR3 region has the DNA TGTGCCAGCAGCTTAGGATCCGGGACAGGGTATAATCAGCCCCAGCATTTT. It translates to CASSLGSGTGYNQPQHF.